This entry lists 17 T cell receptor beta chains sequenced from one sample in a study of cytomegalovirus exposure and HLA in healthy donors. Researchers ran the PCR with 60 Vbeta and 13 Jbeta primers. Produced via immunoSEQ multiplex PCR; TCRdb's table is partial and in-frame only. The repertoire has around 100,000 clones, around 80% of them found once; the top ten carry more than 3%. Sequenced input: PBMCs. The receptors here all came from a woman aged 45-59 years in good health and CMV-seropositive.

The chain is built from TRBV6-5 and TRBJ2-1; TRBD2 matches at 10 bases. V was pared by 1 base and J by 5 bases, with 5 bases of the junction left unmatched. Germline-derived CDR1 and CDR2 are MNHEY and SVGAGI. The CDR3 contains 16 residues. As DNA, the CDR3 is TGTGCCAGCAGTTACTTCGGGACTAGCGTCCACAATGAGCAGTTCTTC. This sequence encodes CASSYFGTSVHNEQFF.

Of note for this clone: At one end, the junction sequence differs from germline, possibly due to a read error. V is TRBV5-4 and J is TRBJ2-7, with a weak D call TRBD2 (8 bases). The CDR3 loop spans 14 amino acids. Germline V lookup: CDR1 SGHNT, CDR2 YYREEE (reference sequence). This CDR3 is CASKREGASYERYF. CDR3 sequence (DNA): TGTGCCAGCAAACGGGAGGGGGCATCCTACGAGCGGTACTTC.

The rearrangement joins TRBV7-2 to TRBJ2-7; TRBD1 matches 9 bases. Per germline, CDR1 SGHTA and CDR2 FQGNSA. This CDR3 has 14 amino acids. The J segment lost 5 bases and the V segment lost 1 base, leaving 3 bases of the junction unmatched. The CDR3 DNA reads TGTGCCAGCAGCTTAGAGACAGGGGGACACGAGCAGTACTTC. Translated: CASSLETGGHEQYF.

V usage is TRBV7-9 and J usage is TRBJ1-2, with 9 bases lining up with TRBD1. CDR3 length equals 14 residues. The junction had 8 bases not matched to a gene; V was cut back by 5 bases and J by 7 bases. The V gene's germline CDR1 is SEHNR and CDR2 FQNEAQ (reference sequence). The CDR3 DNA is TGTGCCAGCAGCACCCGGGACAGGGAGGCTGGCTACACCTTC. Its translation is CASSTRDREAGYTF.

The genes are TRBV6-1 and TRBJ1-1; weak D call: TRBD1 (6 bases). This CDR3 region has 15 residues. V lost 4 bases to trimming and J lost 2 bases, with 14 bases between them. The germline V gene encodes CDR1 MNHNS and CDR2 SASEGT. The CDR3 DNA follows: TGTGCCAGCAGTGCCCGAGGACAGAGTAACACTGAAGCTTTCTTT. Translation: CASSARGQSNTEAFF.

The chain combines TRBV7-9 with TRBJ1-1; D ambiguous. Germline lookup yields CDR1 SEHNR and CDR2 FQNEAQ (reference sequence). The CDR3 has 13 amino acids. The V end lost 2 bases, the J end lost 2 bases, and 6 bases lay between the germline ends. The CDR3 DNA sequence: TGTGCCAGCAGCTTATTTTTAAACACTGAAGCTTTCTTT. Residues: CASSLFLNTEAFF.

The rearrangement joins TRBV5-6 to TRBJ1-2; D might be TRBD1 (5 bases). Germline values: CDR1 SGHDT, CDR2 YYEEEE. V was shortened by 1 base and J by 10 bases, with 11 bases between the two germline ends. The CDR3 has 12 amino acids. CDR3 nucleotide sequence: TGTGCCAGCAGCTTGTCCAGGACACCCTACACCTTC. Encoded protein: CASSLSRTPYTF. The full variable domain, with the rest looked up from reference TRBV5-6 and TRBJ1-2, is DAGVTQSPTHLIKTRGQQVTLRCSPKSGHDTVSWYQQALGQGPQFIFQYYEEEERQRGNFPDRFSGHQFPNYSSELNVNALLLGDSALYLCASSLSRTPYTFGSGTRLTVV.

This CDR3 is CAISDTRGIAGGTGGGTQYF. In DNA form, the CDR3 reads TGTGCCATCAGCGACACCCGCGGAATAGCGGGAGGCACCGGAGGGGGGACCCAGTACTTC. The chain joins TRBV10-3 to TRBJ2-5, with 10 bases matching TRBD2. Germline-derived CDR1 and CDR2 are ENHRY and SYGVKD. Unmatched junction bases numbered 26, after V lost 6 bases and J lost 7 bases. The CDR3 runs 20 residues.

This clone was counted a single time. CDR3 loop: CASSQEKLAEFPGELFF. For the CDR3, the DNA is TGTGCCAGCAGCCAAGAGAAGTTAGCGGAGTTCCCCGGGGAGCTGTTTTTT. The chain is built from TRBV4-2 and TRBJ2-2, with D perhaps TRBD2 (6 bases). V was cut by 0 bases and J by 6 bases, with 17 bases left in between. The CDR3 sequence is 17 residues long. CDR1 LGHNA and CDR2 YNFKEQ come from the germline V gene.

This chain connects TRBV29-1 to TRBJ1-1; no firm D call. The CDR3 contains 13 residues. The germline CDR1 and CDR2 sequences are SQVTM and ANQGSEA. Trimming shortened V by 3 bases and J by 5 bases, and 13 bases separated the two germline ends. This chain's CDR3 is CSVEERRGTEAFF. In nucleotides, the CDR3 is TGCAGCGTTGAGGAGCGAAGAGGGACTGAAGCTTTCTTT.

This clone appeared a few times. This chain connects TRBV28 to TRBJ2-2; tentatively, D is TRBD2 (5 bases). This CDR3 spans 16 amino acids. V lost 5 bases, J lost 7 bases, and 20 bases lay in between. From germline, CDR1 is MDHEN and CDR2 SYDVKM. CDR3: CASSAPGGPRGGELFF. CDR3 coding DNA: TGTGCCAGCAGTGCCCCTGGCGGACCTCGGGGCGGGGAGCTGTTTTTT.

This CDR3 is CASSLSGTGHNEQFF. The CDR3, as DNA: TGTGCCAGCAGTCTTAGCGGGACGGGGCACAATGAGCAGTTCTTC. This sequence joins TRBV27 and TRBJ2-1; TRBD2 agrees at 8 bases. Germline trimming cut 5 bases from V and 5 bases from J; bases unmatched to any gene: 8. The length of the CDR3 is 15 residues. The germline gives CDR1 MNHEY, CDR2 SMNVEV (reference sequence).

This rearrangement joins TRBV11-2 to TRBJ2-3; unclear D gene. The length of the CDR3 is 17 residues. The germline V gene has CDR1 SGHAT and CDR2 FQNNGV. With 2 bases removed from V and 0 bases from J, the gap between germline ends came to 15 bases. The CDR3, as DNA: TGTGCCAGCAGCTTAATTCAGGCTGACACTAGCACAGATACGCAGTATTTT. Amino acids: CASSLIQADTSTDTQYF.

The CDR3: CATRGTDYNEQFF. Here the CDR3 DNA reads TGCGCCACCCGGGGGACAGATTACAATGAGCAGTTCTTC. The chain employs TRBV10-2 and TRBJ2-1, with D possibly TRBD1 on 7 matching bases. Germline loops: CDR1 WSHSY, CDR2 SAAADI. V was shortened by 10 bases and J by 4 bases, with 14 bases between the two germline ends. This CDR3 has 13 amino acids.

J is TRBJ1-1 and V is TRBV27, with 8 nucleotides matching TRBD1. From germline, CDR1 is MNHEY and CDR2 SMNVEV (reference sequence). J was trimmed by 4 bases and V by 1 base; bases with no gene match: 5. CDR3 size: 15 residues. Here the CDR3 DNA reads TGTGCCAGCAGTTTATTCGGACAGGGAGGCACTGAAGCTTTCTTT. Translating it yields CASSLFGQGGTEAFF.

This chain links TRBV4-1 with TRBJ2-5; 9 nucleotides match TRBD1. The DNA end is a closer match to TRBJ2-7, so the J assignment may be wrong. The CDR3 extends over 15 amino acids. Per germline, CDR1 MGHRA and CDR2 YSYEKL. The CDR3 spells CASSPSGQGTYEQYF. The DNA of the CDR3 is TGCGCCAGCAGCCCGTCGGGACAGGGCACCTACGAGCAGTACTTC.

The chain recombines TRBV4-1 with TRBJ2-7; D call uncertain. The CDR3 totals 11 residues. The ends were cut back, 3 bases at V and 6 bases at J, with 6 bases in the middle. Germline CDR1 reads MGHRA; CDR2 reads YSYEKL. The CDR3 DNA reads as TGCGCCAGCAGCCAGGCTCTCGAGCAGTACTTC. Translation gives CASSQALEQYF.